This record concerns one T cell receptor (beta chain) sequence. The data were obtained in a study of blood T cell repertoires in COVID-19. In the study overall: Sample material is recorded as cDNA or gDNA derived from T cells, B-cell-depleted T cells, or PBMCs.

Germline V gene sequence: CDR1 SGHAT, CDR2 FQNNGV. The CDR3 has 16 residues. Trimming cost V 1 base and J 2 bases, with 15 bases left between them. Cohort 3 recovery required two negative PCRs, clearance, or symptom resolution. As handled by the study authors: Reference gene primer amplification gave estimated nucleated cell counts. TCRdb's copy holds only in-frame clones and misses some; the assay was immunoSEQ multiplex PCR. The V and J calls and the clone size are those of that table, but D and trimming were determined from the DNA. The data hold hundreds of thousands of clones, with 65% to 90% observed a single time.

What was sequenced was PBMCs or T cells enriched from blood (not recorded which). The rearrangement uses TRBV11-2 and TRBJ2-7; D is perhaps TRBD2 (5 bases). This TCR was sampled from a man aged 35-49 years who had recovered from COVID-19. CDR3 in DNA: TGTGCCAGCAGCTTAGTTTTGACTACCGCTACCTACGAGCAGTACTTC. This sequence encodes CASSLVLTTATYEQYF. The complete variable domain, with remaining parts taken from reference TRBV11-2 and TRBJ2-7, reads EAGVAQSPRYKIIEKRQSVAFWCNPISGHATLYWYQQILGQGPKLLIQFQNNGVVDDSQLPKDRFSAERLKGVDSTLKIQPAKLEDSAVYLCASSLVLTTATYEQYFGPGTRLTVT.